The rows below give T cell receptor beta chains drawn from one sample of a study of T cell repertoires in cytomegalovirus infection. In TCRdb, the reads were re-called with MiXCR into one record per CDR3 protein. The sample has 270,000 or so distinct CDR3 sequences; approximately 17% are singletons. Input material: CD8+ T cells from PBMCs. These receptors were taken from a human donor in good health (CMV status not recorded). Some clones in this sample may be carry-over from other donors' samples. Both conserved end residues are trimmed from each CDR3. A D gene is named only where the DNA matches it firmly.

D,V,J,CDR3
-,TRBV13,TRBJ1-4,ASSLGPSNANEKLF
-,TRBV6-5,TRBJ2-7,ASSYSILQRERHQY
-,TRBV5-6,TRBJ2-7,ASSLAISYEQY
-,TRBV28,TRBJ1-5,ASSYRGPNQPQH
-,TRBV2,TRBJ1-6,ASSDPGRLHGNSPLH
-,TRBV20-1,TRBJ2-7,SASYVREGVYEQY
TRBD2,TRBV6-2/TRBV6-3,TRBJ2-7,ASRRGGTHEQY
-,TRBV11-2,TRBJ1-2,ASSLGPPNYGYT
-,TRBV2,TRBJ2-7,ASSERQPFSYEQY
-,TRBV27,TRBJ1-1,ASSWIGSSNTEAF
TRBD2,TRBV11-2,TRBJ2-3,ASSFPLAGDLGTQY
-,TRBV7-9,TRBJ2-1,ASSLLSPVNEQF
-,TRBV12-3/TRBV12-4,TRBJ2-3,ASSLADWADTQY
-,TRBV7-9,TRBJ2-5,ASSLGFAIQETQY
-,TRBV29-1,TRBJ2-2,SVELADRNTGELF
TRBD2,TRBV7-9,TRBJ2-5,ASRASGGAFETQY
-,TRBV12-3/TRBV12-4,TRBJ2-5,ASSPRLDGETQY
TRBD1,TRBV7-2,TRBJ2-7,ASSPRQGAGYEQY
TRBD1,TRBV12-5,TRBJ1-1,ASGLWGLTGFGNTEAF
-,TRBV11-2,TRBJ2-4,ASSLGLGRGFGDIQY
TRBD1,TRBV7-9,TRBJ1-2,ASSGQGFIGGYT
TRBD2,TRBV20-1,TRBJ2-1,RDSSGVYNEQF
-,TRBV28,TRBJ2-7,ASSSTTRRGREN
-,TRBV7-8,TRBJ2-2,ASMGLHNTGELF
-,TRBV6-2/TRBV6-3,TRBJ2-7,ASSYLGQSHYEQY
-,TRBV5-5,TRBJ1-4,ASSLEHPVRTQV
-,TRBV27,TRBJ2-1,ATSGGGGEQF
-,TRBV7-2,TRBJ2-5,ASSFRTSGSRETQY
TRBD1,TRBV29-1,TRBJ1-2,SVGQGDYYGYT
TRBD2,TRBV7-3,TRBJ2-3,ASSLSGGRSDTQY
-,TRBV29-1,TRBJ1-2,SVEVVSGYT
-,TRBV5-1,TRBJ2-1,ASSHIPRTVLNYNEQF
TRBD1,TRBV25-1,TRBJ1-2,AATTGEGDGYT
-,TRBV7-8,TRBJ1-2,ASSLGQANYGYT
TRBD1,TRBV28,TRBJ1-4,ASTPGTGEVAGPTNEKLF
-,TRBV4-3,TRBJ2-7,ASSQETGEVYEQY
-,TRBV14,TRBJ2-5,ASSHYRQQETQY
-,TRBV7-8,TRBJ1-3,ASSWDDTISGNTIY
TRBD2,TRBV27,TRBJ2-5,ATRRTSGAQETQY
-,TRBV12-3/TRBV12-4,TRBJ1-1,ASSFYWNTEAF
TRBD2,TRBV12-3/TRBV12-4,TRBJ2-6,ASSLALAGEFGANVLT
TRBD2,TRBV5-6,TRBJ2-2,ASSSTSESTGELF
-,TRBV14,TRBJ2-3,ASSQEMRGGLPQY
-,TRBV29-1,TRBJ1-2,SVGPARATNYGYT
-,TRBV28,TRBJ2-3,ASSFQTVTDTQY
-,TRBV28,TRBJ2-5,ASSLPSRGHETQY
TRBD2,TRBV7-6,TRBJ2-7,ASTRGTSGGSYEQY
TRBD2,TRBV20-1,TRBJ2-1,SSKPFRPGLAGNNEQF
TRBD1,TRBV7-6,TRBJ1-2,ASSKPTGKRIYGYT
-,TRBV7-9,TRBJ1-2,ASSLEGLANYGYT
-,TRBV7-2,TRBJ1-5,ASSSNSGYLQPQH
TRBD1,TRBV7-8,TRBJ1-1,ASSFEQGWNTEAF
-,TRBV20-1,TRBJ2-2,SARGTRETGELF
TRBD1,TRBV7-2,TRBJ1-2,ASSLDRGHYGYT